This is a list of T cell receptor beta chains from one sample in a study of T cell repertoires in cytomegalovirus infection. TCRdb redid the calling of the reads with MiXCR, one entry per CDR3 protein. The sample lists around 900,000 distinct CDR3 sequences; roughly a third were seen once. Antigens for these TCRs are unknown. Sequenced here: cultured CD8+ T cells from PBMCs, sampled from culture after CMV antigen stimulation. The receptors were sampled from a human donor in good health (CMV status not recorded). Some clones in this sample may be carry-over from other donors' samples. CDR3s include the opening cysteine and the closing phenylalanine or tryptophan. D genes are given only for firm matches. The size field is filled for only some rows; it gives once, few, many or a size class.

V: TRBV27
size: -
J: TRBJ1-1
D: -
CDR3: CASSPQGQEIAFF
DNA: TGTGCCAGCAGTCCGCAGGGTCAGGAGATAGCTTTCTTT

V: TRBV9
size: -
J: TRBJ2-1
D: TRBD1
CDR3: CASSVADRGNEQFF
DNA: TGTGCCAGCAGCGTAGCGGACAGGGGGAATGAGCAGTTCTTC

V: TRBV6-6
size: -
J: TRBJ1-2
D: -
CDR3: CASSDHRNLYYGYTF
DNA: TGTGCCAGCAGTGACCACAGGAATCTTTACTATGGCTACACCTTC

V: TRBV7-9
size: few
J: TRBJ2-1
D: -
CDR3: CASSHSGNEQFF
DNA: TGTGCCAGCAGCCATTCGGGTAATGAGCAGTTCTTC

V: TRBV29-1
size: few
J: TRBJ1-2
D: -
CDR3: CSVEARAGYTF
DNA: TGCAGCGTTGAAGCCAGGGCGGGCTACACCTTC

V: TRBV6-1
size: -
J: TRBJ2-3
D: -
CDR3: CASKEVGAADTQYF
DNA: TGTGCCAGCAAGGAGGTCGGCGCTGCAGATACGCAGTATTTT

V: TRBV6-6
size: -
J: TRBJ2-4
D: -
CDR3: CASNQGVTRQAENIQYF
DNA: TGTGCCAGCAACCAGGGCGTCACCCGACAAGCCGAAAACATTCAGTACTTC

V: TRBV11-2
size: many
J: TRBJ2-2
D: TRBD2
CDR3: CASSFRTGGTGELFF
DNA: TGTGCCAGCAGCTTTAGGACGGGGGGGACCGGGGAGCTGTTTTTT

V: TRBV7-9
size: -
J: TRBJ1-1
D: -
CDR3: CASSLALDSRGTEAFF
DNA: TGTGCCAGCAGCTTAGCCCTGGACAGTCGGGGCACTGAAGCTTTCTTT

V: TRBV12-3/TRBV12-4
size: few
J: TRBJ2-1
D: TRBD2
CDR3: CASSLKIAGGPSSYNEQFF
DNA: TGTGCCAGCAGTTTAAAAATAGCGGGGGGTCCAAGCTCCTACAATGAGCAGTTCTTC

V: TRBV6-2/TRBV6-3
size: -
J: TRBJ1-5
D: -
CDR3: CASSYSRTPQHF
DNA: TGTGCCAGCAGTTACTCGAGGACGCCCCAGCATTTT

V: TRBV7-2
size: many
J: TRBJ1-4
D: -
CDR3: CASSPQQLTNEKLFF
DNA: TGTGCCAGCAGCCCGCAACAGCTAACTAATGAAAAACTGTTTTTT

V: TRBV2
size: few
J: TRBJ1-4
D: -
CDR3: CASSEEKAENEKLFF
DNA: TGTGCCAGCAGTGAAGAGAAGGCAGAGAATGAAAAACTGTTTTTT

V: TRBV12-3/TRBV12-4
size: few
J: TRBJ2-7
D: -
CDR3: CASSFRMDEQYF
DNA: TGTGCCAGCAGTTTTCGGATGGACGAGCAGTACTTC

V: TRBV4-3
size: -
J: TRBJ2-1
D: -
CDR3: CASSQDFMPGWDNEQFF
DNA: TGCGCCAGCAGCCAAGATTTTATGCCAGGGTGGGACAATGAGCAGTTCTTC

V: TRBV11-2
size: -
J: TRBJ2-7
D: TRBD1
CDR3: CASSLWDRDRRPYEQYF
DNA: TGTGCCAGCAGCCTTTGGGACAGGGATCGAAGACCCTACGAGCAGTACTTC

V: TRBV7-8
size: many
J: TRBJ2-3
D: TRBD2
CDR3: CASSLAKRGVSSSTDTQYF
DNA: TGTGCCAGCAGCTTAGCTAAGCGGGGGGTATCCTCTAGCACAGATACGCAGTATTTT

V: TRBV5-5
size: -
J: TRBJ2-2
D: -
CDR3: CASSPWGPANTGELFF
DNA: TGTGCCAGCAGCCCTTGGGGCCCCGCGAACACCGGGGAGCTGTTTTTT

V: TRBV7-2
size: -
J: TRBJ2-2
D: -
CDR3: CASSHLMAGELFF
DNA: TGTGCCAGCAGCCACCTGATGGCCGGGGAGCTGTTTTTT

V: TRBV9
size: once
J: TRBJ2-3
D: TRBD2
CDR3: CASSVESGGADTQYF
DNA: TGTGCCAGCAGCGTAGAAAGCGGGGGGGCCGATACGCAGTATTTT

V: TRBV7-7
size: few
J: TRBJ2-6
D: -
CDR3: CASSPSPPGTLSGANVLTF
DNA: TGTGCTAGCAGCCCTAGCCCCCCCGGGACACTCTCTGGGGCCAACGTCCTGACTTTC

V: TRBV15
size: -
J: TRBJ2-7
D: TRBD2
CDR3: CATSRDPPLGLAGHPYEQYF
DNA: TGTGCCACCAGCAGAGACCCACCCTTGGGACTAGCGGGGCATCCCTACGAGCAGTACTTC